These T cell receptor beta chains were read from a single sample in a study of graft-versus-host responses after intestinal transplantation. Measured with immunoSEQ multiplex PCR; TCRdb has only the in-frame clones, and not every one. The sample consists of approximately 20,000 clones, 65% to 85% of them appearing once. This sample comprised ileum tissue, obtained roughly 21 days after intestinal transplant. The source of these receptors is a human patient who received an intestinal transplant, so some T cells may come from the graft donor. The CDR3 runs from the conserved cysteine through the conserved F or W. A D gene is named only where the DNA matches it firmly. Clone size is given for some rows only: seen once, a few or many times, or a class if the clone is expanded.

CASSRLSGGTQETQYF | TGTGCCAGCAGCCGGTTGAGCGGGGGAACACAAGAGACCCAGTACTTC | once | TRBV7-2 | TRBD2 | TRBJ2-5
CASRSTAYSNQPQHF | TGTGCCAGCAGGTCGACAGCATATAGCAATCAGCCCCAGCATTTT | - | TRBV19 | - | TRBJ1-5
CASTLGLAGDNEQFF | TGTGCCAGCACCCTGGGACTAGCGGGAGACAATGAGCAGTTCTTC | - | TRBV13 | TRBD2 | TRBJ2-1
CASNQGQGSSYNSPLHF | TGTGCCAGCAACCAGGGACAGGGGAGCTCCTATAATTCACCCCTCCACTTT | - | TRBV2 | TRBD1 | TRBJ1-6
CASSVARTEGAFF | TGTGCCAGCAGCGTAGCTAGAACAGAGGGTGCTTTCTTT | few | TRBV9 | - | TRBJ1-1
CASSIAGTNYEQYF | TGTGCCAGCAGTATAGCCGGGACAAACTACGAGCAGTACTTC | - | TRBV27 | - | TRBJ2-7
CASSVEGGVAETQYF | TGTGCCAGCAGCGTAGAGGGGGGGGTTGCGGAGACCCAGTACTTC | - | TRBV9 | - | TRBJ2-5
CSVEILRNSYEQYF | TGCAGCGTTGAAATTCTCAGGAATAGCTACGAGCAGTACTTC | - | TRBV29-1 | - | TRBJ2-7
CASSLVSDTQYF | TGTGCCAGCAGCTTGGTCTCAGATACGCAGTATTTT | - | TRBV5-6 | - | TRBJ2-3
CASSSGLVLEQYF | TGTGCCAGCAGCTCCGGACTAGTTCTCGAGCAGTACTTC | - | TRBV5-4 | TRBD2 | TRBJ2-7
CASSTSGHTDTQYF | TGTGCCAGCAGTACTAGCGGGCACACAGATACGCAGTATTTT | - | TRBV6-5 | TRBD2 | TRBJ2-3
CASGLTLALFGPDTQYF | TGTGCCAGCGGGCTTACGCTAGCGCTGTTCGGTCCAGATACGCAGTATTTT | few | TRBV27 | - | TRBJ2-3
CASSGQPRAGDEGDTQYF | TGTGCCAGCAGTGGCCAGCCTCGGGCGGGAGATGAAGGAGATACGCAGTATTTT | - | TRBV2 | TRBD2 | TRBJ2-3
CASSLGLRVTDTQYF | TGCGCCAGCAGCTTGGGTCTCAGGGTAACAGATACGCAGTATTTT | - | TRBV5-1 | - | TRBJ2-3
CASSAAIMTYEQYF | TGCGCCAGCAGCGCCGCGATAATGACCTACGAGCAGTACTTC | - | TRBV5-1 | - | TRBJ2-7
CASSSGQGRTNTEAFF | TGTGCCAGCAGTTCGGGACAGGGCCGCACGAACACTGAAGCTTTCTTT | - | TRBV27 | TRBD1 | TRBJ1-1
CSVDWTGSNTEAFF | TGCAGCGTTGATTGGACAGGGTCGAACACTGAAGCTTTCTTT | few | TRBV29-1 | TRBD1 | TRBJ1-1
CASSRQGEANYGYTF | TGTGCCAGCAGCCGACAGGGTGAGGCTAACTATGGCTACACCTTC | - | TRBV4-2 | TRBD1 | TRBJ1-2
CAWSYDFTYEQYF | TGTGCCTGGAGCTACGACTTCACCTACGAGCAGTACTTC | - | TRBV30 | - | TRBJ2-7
CASSPFGTGYGNEQFF | TGTGCCAGTAGCCCATTTGGGACAGGGTATGGGAATGAGCAGTTCTTC | once | TRBV19 | TRBD1 | TRBJ2-1
CASSWGPGQYGEQYF | TGTGCCAGCAGCTGGGGACCGGGACAGTATGGGGAGCAGTACTTC | - | TRBV5-6 | TRBD1 | TRBJ2-7
CASSLGLRDTEAFF | TGTGCCAGCAGCTTGGGGCTCCGGGACACTGAAGCTTTCTTT | - | TRBV5-6 | - | TRBJ1-1
CASSQEQASYSYEQYF | TGTGCCAGCAGCCAAGAACAGGCCAGCTACTCCTACGAGCAGTACTTC | few | TRBV4-2 | - | TRBJ2-7
CATQRLAGHTGELFF | TGTGCCACCCAACGACTAGCGGGACACACCGGGGAGCTGTTTTTT | few | TRBV2 | TRBD2 | TRBJ2-2
CASSEWLAGEAYEQYF | TGTGCCAGCAGTGAATGGTTAGCGGGAGAGGCCTACGAGCAGTACTTC | few | TRBV6-1 | TRBD2 | TRBJ2-7
CSARTGYEQYF | TGCAGTGCGCGGACAGGGTACGAGCAGTACTTC | - | TRBV20-1 | TRBD1 | TRBJ2-7
CASSLARDYEQYF | TGTGCCAGCAGTTTAGCCAGGGACTACGAGCAGTACTTC | few | TRBV27 | - | TRBJ2-7
CASSQNRAYEQYF | TGCGCCAGCAGCCAAAACAGGGCCTACGAGCAGTACTTC | - | TRBV4-3 | - | TRBJ2-7
CASSLTSRYEQYF | TGTGCCAGCAGTTTAACTAGCCGCTACGAGCAGTACTTC | few | TRBV27 | - | TRBJ2-7
CAISESGPWNNSPLHF | TGTGCCATCAGTGAGTCGGGGCCTTGGAATAATTCACCCCTCCACTTT | - | TRBV10-3 | - | TRBJ1-6
CASSQENGDTQYF | TGTGCCAGCAGCCAAGAGAACGGAGATACGCAGTATTTT | few | TRBV5-4 | - | TRBJ2-3
CASSPPGTGGGGYTF | TGTGCCAGCAGTCCGCCCGGGACAGGGGGTGGTGGCTACACCTTC | - | TRBV6-1 | TRBD1 | TRBJ1-2
CASSSRTSGSIDTQYF | TGTGCCAGCAGTTCCCGGACTAGCGGGAGTATAGATACGCAGTATTTT | - | TRBV27 | TRBD2 | TRBJ2-3
CASSLETGMGYEQYF | TGTGCCAGCAGCTTAGAGACGGGGATGGGCTACGAGCAGTACTTC | few | TRBV7-7 | - | TRBJ2-7
CASNRDSRMNTEAFF | TGTGCCTCAAACCGGGACTCTCGGATGAACACTGAAGCTTTCTTT | once | TRBV9 | - | TRBJ1-1
CASSLTGNSGNTIYF | TGTGCCAGCAGTCTAACAGGAAACTCTGGAAACACCATATATTTT | large | TRBV7-9 | - | TRBJ1-3
CASSLVGRPTQYF | TGTGCCAGCAGCTTGGTGGGCAGGCCTACGCAGTATTTT | once | TRBV5-4 | - | TRBJ2-3
CASSQEWYGGTYEQYF | TGTGCCAGCAGCCAAGAGTGGTACGGGGGTACCTACGAGCAGTACTTC | large | TRBV4-2 | - | TRBJ2-7
CASSSRTARGGELFF | TGTGCCAGCAGCTCCCGGACAGCAAGGGGCGGGGAGCTGTTTTTT | - | TRBV11-1 | - | TRBJ2-2
CSVEGQAYEQYF | TGCAGCGTTGAAGGACAGGCCTACGAGCAGTACTTC | - | TRBV29-1 | - | TRBJ2-7
CASSFGRVSPLHF | TGTGCCAGCAGTTTCGGCAGGGTTTCACCCCTCCACTTT | - | TRBV27 | - | TRBJ1-6
CASSISSGGTQYF | TGTGCCAGCAGCATCTCTAGCGGGGGGACGCAGTATTTT | - | TRBV7-6 | TRBD2 | TRBJ2-3
CASSWGGNYGYTF | TGCGCCAGCAGCTGGGGGGGGAACTATGGCTACACCTTC | few | TRBV5-1 | - | TRBJ1-2
CASSMTSGGRGETQYF | TGTGCCAGCAGCATGACTAGCGGGGGCCGGGGGGAGACCCAGTACTTC | medium-sized | TRBV7-9 | TRBD2 | TRBJ2-5
CASSREGLAGVYYNEQFF | TGTGCCAGCAGTAGGGAAGGGCTAGCGGGAGTCTACTACAATGAGCAGTTCTTC | - | TRBV11-2 | TRBD2 | TRBJ2-1
CAWSVWLAGEETQYF | TGTGCCTGGAGTGTATGGCTAGCGGGAGAAGAGACCCAGTACTTC | - | TRBV30 | TRBD2 | TRBJ2-5